These 29 T cell receptor beta chains originate from one sample sequenced in a study of OX40 agonist ivuxolimab in advanced cancers. The table came from immunoSEQ multiplex PCR; TCRdb's copy has only in-frame clones and leaves some out. The sample lists tens of thousands of clones, 85% to 90% seen once, with approximately 5% in the top ten. Sequenced here: CD4+ or CD8+ T cells sorted from blood, sampled in a trial of the OX40 agonist ivuxolimab. These receptors were obtained from an adult with an advanced solid tumor such as melanoma, head and neck, liver or kidney cancer.

This chain uses TRBV2 with TRBJ2-5, with D perhaps TRBD2 (7 bases). The CDR3 is 12 amino acids. V gave up 9 bases and J gave up 4 bases, with 12 bases separating them. The germline V gene has CDR1 SNHLY and CDR2 FYNNEI. CDR3 sequence: CASRGGGETQYF. The CDR3, as DNA: TGTGCCAGTAGGGGGGGCGGAGAGACCCAGTACTTC.

The gene calls are TRBV9 and TRBJ2-3; 8 bases are a match to TRBD1. The CDR3 has 13 amino acids. V shed 0 bases, J shed 13 bases, and the junction held 7 bases outside the gene matches. CDR1 is SGDLS and CDR2 is YYNGEE in the germline V gene. The CDR3, as DNA: TGTGCCAGCAGCGTAGTGTTTCAGGGGGCGAAGTATTTT. Amino acid sequence: CASSVVFQGAKYF. Complete variable domain (other parts from reference TRBV9 and TRBJ2-3): DSGVTQTPKHLITATGQRVTLRCSPRSGDLSVYWYQQSLDQGLQFLIQYYNGEERAKGNILERFSAQQFPDLHSELNLSSLELGDSALYFCASSVVFQGAKYFGPGTRLTVL.

This clone has a single count. The V and J genes are TRBV7-2 and TRBJ2-7, with 10 bases lining up with TRBD1. This CDR3 region has 16 residues. Looked up from germline, CDR1 is SGHTA and CDR2 is FQGNSA. V dropped 3 bases and J dropped 0; count of bases not matched to a gene: 5. As DNA, the CDR3 is TGTGCCAGCAGCTTCTGGACAGGGGGAAGCTCCTACGAGCAGTACTTC. It translates to CASSFWTGGSSYEQYF. Based on the CDR3 plus reference TRBV7-2 and TRBJ2-7, the full variable domain is GAGVSQSPSNKVTEKGKDVELRCDPISGHTALYWYRQSLGQGLEFLIYFQGNSAPDKSGLPSDRFSAERTGGSVSTLTIQRTQQEDSAVYLCASSFWTGGSSYEQYFGPGTRLTVT.

The rearrangement links TRBV5-4 to TRBJ2-1; 15 bases are a match to TRBD2. CDR3 size: 19 residues. V gave up 0 bases and J gave up 2 bases; unmatched junction bases: 6. CDR1 is SGHNT, CDR2 YYREEE, per germline (reference sequence). CDR3 loop: CASSLAGLAGGSTYNEQFF. CDR3 DNA sequence: TGTGCCAGCAGCTTGGCGGGACTAGCGGGAGGTTCTACCTACAATGAGCAGTTCTTC.

This clone appeared a few times. The chain recombines TRBV5-1 with TRBJ2-1; the match to TRBD2 covers 9 bases. The V segment lost 0 bases and the J segment 8 bases; nucleotides outside the gene matches: 9. Germline CDR1 is SGHRS and CDR2 is YFSETQ. This CDR3 region has 16 residues. This CDR3 reads CASSLEFGSGRYEQFF. The CDR3 DNA sequence: TGCGCCAGCAGCTTGGAATTTGGTAGCGGGAGATATGAGCAGTTCTTC.

The chain uses TRBV28 and TRBJ2-5; D is uncertain. The CDR3 is 12 residues long. Germline lookup yields CDR1 MDHEN and CDR2 SYDVKM. V was pared by 3 bases and J by 4 bases, with 6 bases between. The CDR3 DNA sequence: TGTGCCAGCAGTTTTAGGTCAGAGACCCAGTACTTC. Its protein is CASSFRSETQYF. The entire variable domain, with the rest obtained from reference TRBV28 and TRBJ2-5, is as follows: DVKVTQSSRYLVKRTGEKVFLECVQDMDHENMFWYRQDPGLGLRLIYFSYDVKMKEKGDIPEGYSVSREKKERFSLILESASTNQTSMYLCASSFRSETQYFGPGTRLLVL.

The CDR3 is CASSLRGPTSEAGAKNIQYF. For the CDR3, the DNA is TGTGCCAGTAGTCTCAGGGGGCCTACTTCAGAAGCCGGAGCCAAAAACATTCAGTACTTC. This chain uses TRBV19 with TRBJ2-4; the match to TRBD1 covers 8 bases. CDR3 size: 20 residues. CDR1 is LNHDA and CDR2 is SQIVND in the germline V gene (reference sequence). J lost 0 bases, V lost 5 bases, and 18 bases had no gene match.

This clone showed up just once. The chain carries TRBV28 and TRBJ2-7, with D possibly matching TRBD2 (5 bases). This CDR3 has 14 residues. Deletions cut 3 bases from V and 4 bases from J, with 13 bases between. CDR1 MDHEN and CDR2 SYDVKM come from the germline V gene. This chain's CDR3 is CASSFLGSVYEQYF. Written as DNA, the CDR3 is TGTGCCAGCAGTTTCCTAGGGAGTGTTTACGAGCAGTACTTC.

This rearrangement joins TRBV6-5 to TRBJ1-1; the D is unclear. Germline V gene data show CDR1 as MNHEY and CDR2 as SVGAGI. The CDR3 consists of 14 residues. Trimming took 6 bases from V and 2 from J, leaving 13 bases between them. CDR3 bases: TGTGCCAGCAGAGTTACCCCCGCTAACACTGAAGCTTTCTTT. This sequence encodes CASRVTPANTEAFF.

This clone was recorded a few times. V gene TRBV4-1 combines with J gene TRBJ1-5; 7 positions match TRBD1. Trimming took 8 bases from V and 7 from J; bases not matched to a gene: 14. Germline V gives CDR1 MGHRA, CDR2 YSYEKL. CDR3 length: 15 amino acids. In nucleotides, the CDR3 is TGCGCCAGCGGTATAGTAGACAGGGTTGGCCAGCCCCAGCATTTT. It is translated as CASGIVDRVGQPQHF.

The chain is built from TRBV23-1 and TRBJ1-2; 7 bases fit TRBD1. TRBV23-1 is recorded as an ORF, its role being uncertain. Losses at the gene ends were 8 bases for V and 7 bases for J; bases not matched to a gene: 13. The CDR3 runs 14 residues. The CDR3 protein is CASYTGAVFSGYTF. The CDR3 region has the DNA TGCGCCAGCTATACAGGGGCGGTGTTCTCTGGCTACACCTTC.

This chain uses TRBV7-9 with TRBJ1-4; D gene ambiguous. This CDR3 spans 15 amino acids. Germline V lookup: CDR1 SEHNR, CDR2 FQNEAQ (reference sequence). The ends were cut back, 3 bases at V and 5 bases at J, with 13 bases in the middle. The CDR3 loop is CASSFSGGRNEKLFF. Written as DNA, the CDR3 is TGTGCCAGCAGCTTCTCAGGTGGGAGGAATGAAAAACTGTTTTTT.

This chain links TRBV28 with TRBJ2-7; the D gene could be TRBD1 or TRBD2 (5 bases each). Germline CDR1 reads MDHEN; CDR2 reads SYDVKM. CDR3 length: 12 residues. V shed 5 bases and J shed 9 bases, with 14 bases lying between them. The chain's CDR3 is CASSELGVVQYF. The CDR3 coding sequence is TGTGCCAGCAGTGAACTAGGGGTAGTGCAGTACTTC.

The chain links TRBV18 to TRBJ2-2, with 7 bases aligning to TRBD1. This CDR3 has 16 residues. J was trimmed by 4 bases and V by 3 bases; bases with no gene match: 8. Germline V gives CDR1 KGHSH, CDR2 LQKENI. The CDR3 nucleotides are TGTGCCAGCTCACCGGTGGCAGGGGGATTCACCGGGGAGCTGTTTTTT. Translation gives CASSPVAGGFTGELFF.

This clone was counted a few times. The rearrangement joins TRBV19 to TRBJ1-2; weak D call: TRBD1 (5 bases). Trimming stripped 2 bases from V and 4 bases from J, with 5 bases between. The CDR3 loop spans 12 amino acids. Germline loops: CDR1 LNHDA, CDR2 SQIVND (reference sequence). For the CDR3, the DNA is TGTGCCAGTAGTATAACAGGCTATGGCTACACCTTC. Amino acid sequence: CASSITGYGYTF.

This clone was picked up a small number of times. The chain uses TRBV19 and TRBJ2-1; D is perhaps TRBD2 (6 bases). Trimming took 3 bases from V and 1 from J, leaving 13 bases between them. The CDR3 totals 16 residues. Per germline, CDR1 LNHDA and CDR2 SQIVND (reference sequence). CDR3 residues: CASSIIRGSSYNEQFF. CDR3 coding DNA: TGTGCCAGTAGTATTATACGGGGGTCTTCCTACAATGAGCAGTTCTTC.

This clone was seen once. V usage is TRBV6-5 and J usage is TRBJ1-1; D not resolved. The germline gives CDR1 MNHEY, CDR2 SVGAGI. The CDR3 loop spans 12 amino acids. Trimming took off 10 bases at V and 3 bases at J, with 12 bases between the two ends. DNA of the CDR3: TGTGCCACCTACCAAAGGGACACTGAAGCTTTCTTT. It is translated as CATYQRDTEAFF.

The genes are TRBV5-1 and TRBJ1-1; 7 bases are shared with TRBD1. Germline V gene lookup returns CDR1 SGHRS and CDR2 YFSETQ. V gave up 0 bases and J gave up 1 base; unmatched junction bases: 3. This CDR3 is built from 15 residues. CDR3 nucleotides: TGCGCCAGCAGCTTGGGTGGGACAGCGAACACTGAAGCTTTCTTT. This gives the protein CASSLGGTANTEAFF.

The chain has TRBV2 and TRBJ1-5; 8 bases are shared with TRBD1. The CDR3 totals 15 residues. CDR1 and CDR2 from the germline V gene are SNHLY and FYNNEI. V lost 4 bases and J lost 4; bases outside the gene matches: 6. DNA for the CDR3: TGTGCCAGCAGTGCGACCGGACAGGGTAATCAGCCCCAGCATTTT. It is translated as CASSATGQGNQPQHF.

The V and J genes are TRBV7-2 and TRBJ2-1; 10 nucleotides align to TRBD2. The CDR3 loop spans 13 amino acids. V was clipped by 2 bases and J by 15 bases; unmatched bases: 7. The germline V gene has CDR1 SGHTA and CDR2 FQGNSA. For the CDR3, the DNA is TGTGCCAGCAGCTTAATAGCGGGAGGCGTGGGGTTCTTC. Translated, it gives CASSLIAGGVGFF.

The gene calls are TRBV2 and TRBJ1-5; D is perhaps TRBD1 (6 bases). Per the germline V gene, CDR1 is SNHLY and CDR2 is FYNNEI. The CDR3 is 15 amino acids. V was pared by 2 bases and J by 3 bases, with 11 bases between. CDR3 residues: CASSEPGAINQPQHF. The CDR3 region has the DNA TGTGCCAGCAGTGAACCAGGGGCAATCAATCAGCCCCAGCATTTT.

The J gene is TRBJ1-1, the V gene TRBV30; 7 bases are shared with TRBD1. Looked up from germline, CDR1 is GTSNPN and CDR2 is SVGIG (reference sequence). The CDR3 runs 12 residues. Unmatched junction bases numbered 2, after V lost 4 bases and J lost 3 bases. The CDR3 here is CAWTQGDTEAFF. DNA of the CDR3: TGTGCCTGGACCCAGGGGGACACTGAAGCTTTCTTT. The complete variable domain, with remaining parts taken from reference TRBV30 and TRBJ1-1, reads SQTIHQWPATLVQPVGSPLSLECTVEGTSNPNLYWYRQAAGRGLQLLFYSVGIGQISSEVPQNLSASRPQDRQFILSSKKLLLSDSGFYLCAWTQGDTEAFFGQGTRLTVV.

A single count supports this clone. The chain recombines TRBV7-2 with TRBJ2-7; TRBD2 aligns across 9 bases. CDR1 SGHTA and CDR2 FQGNSA come from the germline V gene. The CDR3 runs to 13 residues. The trim removed 5 bases at V and 6 bases at J, leaving 5 bases unmatched. CDR3 sequence: CASSRGRASEQYF. DNA for the CDR3: TGTGCCAGCAGCCGCGGGAGGGCCTCCGAGCAGTACTTC.

This chain joins TRBV14 and TRBJ2-7; 9 nucleotides line up with TRBD2. CDR3 length equals 15 residues. From germline, CDR1 is SGHDN and CDR2 FVKESK. V lost 3 bases and J lost 3; bases outside the gene matches: 6. The CDR3 protein is CASSQLGLANYEQYF. The CDR3 DNA follows: TGTGCCAGCAGCCAGCTGGGACTAGCCAACTACGAGCAGTACTTC. The variable domain in full, completed from reference TRBV14 and TRBJ2-7, reads EAGVTQFPSHSVIEKGQTVTLRCDPISGHDNLYWYRRVMGKEIKFLLHFVKESKQDESGMPNNRFLAERTGGTYSTLKVQPAELEDSGVYFCASSQLGLANYEQYFGPGTRLTVT.

V and J are TRBV2 and TRBJ1-1; maybe TRBD1 (6 bases). From germline, CDR1 is SNHLY and CDR2 FYNNEI. The CDR3 is 15 residues long. V lost 3 bases, J lost 3 bases, and 14 bases lay in between. CDR3 residues: CASSETGGAYTEAFF. In nucleotides, the CDR3 is TGTGCCAGCAGTGAGACAGGTGGGGCGTACACTGAAGCTTTCTTT. Full variable domain (remainder filled in from reference TRBV2 and TRBJ1-1): EPEVTQTPSHQVTQMGQEVILRCVPISNHLYFYWYRQILGQKVEFLVSFYNNEISEKSEIFDDQFSVERPDGSNFTLKIRSTKLEDSAMYFCASSETGGAYTEAFFGQGTRLTVV.

The chain links TRBV14 to TRBJ2-5, with TRBD2 matching 8 bases. CDR1 is SGHDN, CDR2 FVKESK, per germline. Trimming at V came to 4 bases and at J to 1 base, leaving 8 bases not matched to a gene. The CDR3 totals 16 residues. For the CDR3, the DNA is TGTGCCAGCAGCCGGCAGGTAGCGGGAAGCCAAGAGACCCAGTACTTC. Translating it yields CASSRQVAGSQETQYF.

The chain combines TRBV9 with TRBJ2-5; the match to TRBD2 covers 10 bases. CDR1 and CDR2 from the germline V gene are SGDLS and YYNGEE. The CDR3 is made up of 16 amino acids. V shed 4 bases and J 2 bases; nucleotides not matched to a gene: 8. The CDR3 sequence: CASSPGLAGGQETQYF. In DNA form, the CDR3 reads TGTGCCAGCAGCCCCGGGTTAGCGGGAGGACAAGAGACCCAGTACTTC.

The CDR3 region is CASSVGLGGRYEQYF. The CDR3 DNA sequence: TGTGCCAGCAGCGTCGGCTTAGGGGGGCGCTACGAGCAGTACTTC. The chain carries TRBV9 and TRBJ2-7; D may correspond to TRBD1 or TRBD2 (6 bases each). Trimming cost V 2 bases and J 3 bases, with 15 bases left between them. Germline values: CDR1 SGDLS, CDR2 YYNGEE. CDR3 size: 15 residues. Full variable domain (remainder filled in from reference TRBV9 and TRBJ2-7): DSGVTQTPKHLITATGQRVTLRCSPRSGDLSVYWYQQSLDQGLQFLIQYYNGEERAKGNILERFSAQQFPDLHSELNLSSLELGDSALYFCASSVGLGGRYEQYFGPGTRLTVT.

This chain connects TRBV5-1 to TRBJ2-3; no clear D. CDR3 size: 15 residues. The V and J ends lost 0 bases and 0 bases respectively, with 8 bases between them. CDR1 is SGHRS and CDR2 is YFSETQ in the germline V gene. CDR3 nucleotides: TGCGCCAGCAGCTTGGAATGGGCTAGCACAGATACGCAGTATTTT. It yields the protein CASSLEWASTDTQYF.